The TCR beta chain under discussion was sequenced for a study of memory CD4+ T cells and cytomegalovirus serostatus. Single viable CD3+CD4+CD8-CD45RO+ cells were sorted as the memory CD4+ T cells. Germline V gene lookup returns CDR1 LNHDA and CDR2 SQIVND (reference sequence). The CDR3 runs 14 residues. Trimming cost V 6 bases and J 6 bases, with 14 bases left between them. Measured with immunoSEQ multiplex PCR; TCRdb has only the in-frame clones, and not every one. The sample carries 45,000 to 60,000 clones, around four fifths recorded once. The TCR was taken from an adult in good health and CMV-seropositive. The chain uses TRBV19 and TRBJ1-4; tentatively, D is TRBD1 (6 bases). The specimen sequenced was memory CD4+ T cells from blood. CDR3 residues: CASRRHYRDEKLFF. CDR3 nucleotide sequence: TGTGCCAGTAGGAGACACTACAGGGATGAAAAACTGTTTTTT.